This TCR beta chain was captured by sequencing in a study of blood T cell repertoires in COVID-19. Study-wide background: Whether acute or convalescent, the COVID-19 samples came from the United States, Italy and Spain. PBMCs, B-cell-depleted T cells, or T cells provided the cDNA or gDNA that made up the material.

Original methodology: Amplification from reference gene primers served as the basis for estimated nucleated cell counts. Sequencing used immunoSEQ multiplex PCR; TCRdb keeps in-frame clones, though not all of them. V, J and clone size reflect that table, while D and trimming were determined from the DNA. This table holds approximately 250,000 clones, 86% found once. V was cut by 5 bases and J by 2 bases, with 12 bases left in between. The CDR3 is 14 amino acids. Germline CDR1 is MNHEY and CDR2 is SMNVEV (reference sequence). The gene calls are TRBV27 and TRBJ1-1, with D perhaps matching TRBD1 (5 bases). This receptor was obtained from a man aged 30-40 years with active or convalescent COVID-19. The sequenced sample consisted of peripheral blood. DNA for the CDR3: TGTGCCAGCAGTACCAGCAGGGTAAACACTGAAGCTTTCTTT. It is translated as CASSTSRVNTEAFF.